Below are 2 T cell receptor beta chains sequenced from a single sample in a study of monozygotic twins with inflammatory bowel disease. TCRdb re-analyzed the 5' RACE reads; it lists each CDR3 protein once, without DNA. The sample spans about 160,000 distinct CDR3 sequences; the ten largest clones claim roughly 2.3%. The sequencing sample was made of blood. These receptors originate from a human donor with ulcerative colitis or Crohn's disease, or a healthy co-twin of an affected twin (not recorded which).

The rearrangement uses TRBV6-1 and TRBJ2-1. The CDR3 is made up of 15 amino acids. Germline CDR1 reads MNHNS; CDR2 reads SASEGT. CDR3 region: CASSDSGVDYNEQFF.

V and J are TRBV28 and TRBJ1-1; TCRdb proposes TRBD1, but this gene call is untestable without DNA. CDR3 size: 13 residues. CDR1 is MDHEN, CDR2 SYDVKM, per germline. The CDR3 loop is CASQGEPNTEAFF.